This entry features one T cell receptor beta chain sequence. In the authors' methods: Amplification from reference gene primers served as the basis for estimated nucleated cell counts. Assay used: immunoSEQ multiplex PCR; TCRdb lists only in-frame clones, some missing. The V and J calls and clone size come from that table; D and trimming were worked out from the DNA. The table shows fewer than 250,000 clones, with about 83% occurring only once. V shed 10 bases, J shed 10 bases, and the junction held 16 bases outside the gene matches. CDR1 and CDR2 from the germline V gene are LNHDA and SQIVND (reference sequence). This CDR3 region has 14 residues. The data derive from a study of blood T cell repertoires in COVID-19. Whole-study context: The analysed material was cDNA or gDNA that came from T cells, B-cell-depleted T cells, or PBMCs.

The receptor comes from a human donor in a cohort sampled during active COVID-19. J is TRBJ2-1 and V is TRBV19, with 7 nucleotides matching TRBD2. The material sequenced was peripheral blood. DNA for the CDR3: TGTGCCACCTACCGGGACCAATCGGGGGGAGAGCAGTTCTTC. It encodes CATYRDQSGGEQFF.